This T cell receptor beta chain was obtained from a study of T cells in Graves' hyperthyroidism and ophthalmopathy. Study observations and caveats: Expanded thyroid clonotypes (above 0.001) were mostly also found in blood.

From germline, CDR1 is SGHNT and CDR2 YENEEA. The CDR3 contains 14 residues. Deletions cut 3 bases from V and 8 bases from J, with 14 bases between. The CDR3 regions of TCR beta were amplified from RNA transcripts. Using the HTBI primer set, a first-round RT-PCR was run on the TCR CDR3. TCRdb ran MiXCR on the multiplex PCR reads and lists one entry per CDR3 protein. The sample carries around 300,000 distinct CDR3 sequences, roughly 18% recorded once. This clonotype showed up many times. Its antigen is not identified. Uncontrolled infection, other autoimmune disease, pregnancy and lactation each barred patients from inclusion. Thyroid ultrasound and orbital computed tomography, with clinical symptoms and serum thyroxine and TRAb, informed diagnoses.

The receptor was derived from a man aged 50 to 60 with Graves' ophthalmopathy. The rearrangement uses TRBV11-3 and TRBJ1-5; D possibly corresponds to TRBD1 (5 bases). Material: blood. The CDR3 here is CASSFPDGAKPQHF. Written as DNA, the CDR3 is TGTGCCAGCAGCTTCCCCGACGGGGCGAAGCCCCAGCATTTT.